This T cell receptor (beta chain) derives from a study of T cell repertoires in cytomegalovirus infection. In the study overall: A matching HLA type, together with CMV infection, was signaled by public TCR beta signatures.

V shed 0 bases and J shed 0 bases, with 14 bases lying between them. Looked up from germline, CDR1 is MGHRA and CDR2 is YSYEKL. This CDR3 is built from 17 residues. This clonotype was recorded once. Its antigen remains unidentified. The study, taken as a whole, reports: Dominant in the ex vivo response were TCR beta clonotypes restricted by HLA-C and specific for CMV.

TCRdb ran MiXCR on the reads and lists one entry per CDR3 protein. Counted here are roughly 310,000 distinct CDR3 sequences, 15% to 20% occurring once; the ten biggest clones make up 12%. Source material: PBMCs. The rearrangement joins TRBV4-1 to TRBJ1-2; D uncertain. This sequence originates from a human donor in good health (CMV status not recorded). Some clones in this sample may be carry-over from other donors' samples. The CDR3 spells CASSQEAFRGANYGYTF. The CDR3 nucleotides read TGCGCCAGCAGCCAAGAAGCCTTCCGGGGAGCTAACTATGGCTACACCTTC.